This T cell receptor (beta chain) was recorded in a study of T cells in localized non-small cell lung cancer. Study findings and constraints: Tumor showed lower T cell clonality than uninvolved adjacent lung, where it was highest. A raised T cell density in blood coincided with lengthier overall survival. For the top 100 tumor clones, a median about 57 also appeared in adjacent lung. Only one tumor region went through sequencing, so heterogeneity may still be there.

This table comes from immunoSEQ multiplex PCR, and its TCRdb copy is limited to in-frame clones, with some not included. The data contain under 40,000 clones, more than 75% of them singletons. The length of the CDR3 is 12 residues. The germline V gene has CDR1 SGHVS and CDR2 FQNEAQ. Trimming shortened V by 5 bases and J by 5 bases, and 10 bases separated the two germline ends. Regarding this clone: Antigen: not known.

V gene TRBV7-8 combines with J gene TRBJ2-7; possible D gene TRBD2, 5 bases. The source was peripheral blood, collected before any cancer treatment. This clonotype was obtained from a male donor aged 60 or older with stage III lung adenocarcinoma. Here the CDR3 DNA reads TGTGCCAGCAGCAGACTACTCCACGAGCAGTACTTC. This translates into CASSRLLHEQYF.